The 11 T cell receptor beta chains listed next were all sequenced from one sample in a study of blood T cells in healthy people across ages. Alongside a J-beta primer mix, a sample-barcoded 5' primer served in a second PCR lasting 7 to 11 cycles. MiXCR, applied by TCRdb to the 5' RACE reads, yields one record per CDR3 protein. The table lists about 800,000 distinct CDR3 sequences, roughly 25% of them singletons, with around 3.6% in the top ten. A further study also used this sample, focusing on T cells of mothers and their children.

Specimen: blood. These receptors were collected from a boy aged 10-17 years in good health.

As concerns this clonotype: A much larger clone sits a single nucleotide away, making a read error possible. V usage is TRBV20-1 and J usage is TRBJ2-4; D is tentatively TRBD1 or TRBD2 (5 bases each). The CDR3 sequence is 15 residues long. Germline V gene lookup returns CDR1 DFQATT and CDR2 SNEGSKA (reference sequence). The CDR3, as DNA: TGCAGTGCTAGCGCCGCCGGGACGGGGAAAAACATTCGGTACTTC. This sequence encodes CSASAAGTGKNIRYF.

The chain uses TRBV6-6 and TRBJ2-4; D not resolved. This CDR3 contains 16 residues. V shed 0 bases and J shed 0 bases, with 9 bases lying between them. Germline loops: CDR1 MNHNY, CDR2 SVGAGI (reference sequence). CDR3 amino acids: CASSYSLYLAKNIQYF. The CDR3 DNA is TGTGCCAGCAGTTACTCGCTGTACCTAGCCAAAAACATTCAGTACTTC.

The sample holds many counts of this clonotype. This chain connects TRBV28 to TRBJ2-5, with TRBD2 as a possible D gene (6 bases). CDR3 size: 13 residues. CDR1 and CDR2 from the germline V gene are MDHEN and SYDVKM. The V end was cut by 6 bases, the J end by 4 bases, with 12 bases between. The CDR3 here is CASSDAGLETQYF. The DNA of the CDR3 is TGTGCCAGCAGCGATGCGGGGTTAGAGACCCAGTACTTC.

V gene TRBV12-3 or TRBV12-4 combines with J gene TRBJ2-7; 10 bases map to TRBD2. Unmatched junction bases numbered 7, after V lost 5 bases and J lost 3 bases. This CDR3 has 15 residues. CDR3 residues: CASSPPGLANYEQYF. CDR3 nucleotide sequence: TGTGCCAGCAGTCCTCCGGGACTAGCGAACTACGAGCAGTACTTC.

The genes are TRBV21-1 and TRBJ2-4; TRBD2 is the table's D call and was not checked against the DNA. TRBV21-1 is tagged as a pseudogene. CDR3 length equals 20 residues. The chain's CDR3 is CASSKFESSGGTLAKNIQYF. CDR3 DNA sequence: TGTGCCAGCAGCAAATTTGAGTCTAGCGGGGGGACTCTAGCCAAAAACATTCAGTACTTC.

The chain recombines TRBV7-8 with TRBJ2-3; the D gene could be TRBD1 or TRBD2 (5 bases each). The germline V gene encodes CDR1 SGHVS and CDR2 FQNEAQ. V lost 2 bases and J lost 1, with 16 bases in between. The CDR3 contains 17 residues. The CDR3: CASSLKSRGSGTDTQYF. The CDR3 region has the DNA TGTGCCAGCAGCTTAAAGTCGAGGGGTAGCGGCACAGATACGCAGTATTTT.

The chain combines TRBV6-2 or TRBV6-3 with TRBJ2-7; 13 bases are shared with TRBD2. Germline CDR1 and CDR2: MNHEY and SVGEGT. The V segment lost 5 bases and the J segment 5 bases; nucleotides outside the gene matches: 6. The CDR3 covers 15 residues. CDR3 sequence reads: CASSKGTSGNNEQYF. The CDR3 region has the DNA TGTGCCAGCAGTAAAGGGACTAGCGGGAACAACGAGCAGTACTTC.

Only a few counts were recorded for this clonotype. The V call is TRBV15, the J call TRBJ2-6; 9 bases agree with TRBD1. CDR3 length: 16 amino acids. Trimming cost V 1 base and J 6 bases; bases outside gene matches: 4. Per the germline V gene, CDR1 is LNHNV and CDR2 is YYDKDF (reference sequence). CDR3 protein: CATSRAGTGSANVLTF. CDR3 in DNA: TGTGCCACCAGCAGAGCCGGGACAGGGTCGGCCAACGTCCTGACTTTC.

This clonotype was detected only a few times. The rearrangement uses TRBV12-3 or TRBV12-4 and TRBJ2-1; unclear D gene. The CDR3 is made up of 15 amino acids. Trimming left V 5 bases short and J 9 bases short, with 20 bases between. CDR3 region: CASSPQDPGRSEQFF. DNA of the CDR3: TGTGCCAGCAGTCCCCAAGATCCAGGAAGGAGTGAGCAGTTCTTC.

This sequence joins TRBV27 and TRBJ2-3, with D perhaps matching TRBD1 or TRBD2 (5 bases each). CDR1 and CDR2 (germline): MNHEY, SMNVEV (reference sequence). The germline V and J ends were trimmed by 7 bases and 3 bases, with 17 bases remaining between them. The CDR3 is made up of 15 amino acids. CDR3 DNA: TGTGCCAGCACCCCGGGGCCGGGACGGACAGATACGCAGTATTTT. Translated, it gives CASTPGPGRTDTQYF.

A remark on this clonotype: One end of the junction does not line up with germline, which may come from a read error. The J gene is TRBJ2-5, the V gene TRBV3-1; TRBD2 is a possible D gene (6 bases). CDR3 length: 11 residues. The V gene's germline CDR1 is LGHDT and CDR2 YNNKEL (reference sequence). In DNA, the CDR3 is TGTGCCAGCAGCCAAACTAGCAATCGGTTCTTC. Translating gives CASSQTSNRFF.